What follows describes a single TCR beta chain. Its antigen is not known. Specified time point: patch test 3, about 24 weeks after DPC sensitization. Treatment given: therapeutic diphenylcyclopropenone sensitization with weekly scalp DPC. This entry is derived from a study of human T cells and chemical hapten exposure. Turning to the study itself: DPC at 0.01% went onto the upper back in patch tests, read at 6 days.

The CDR3 runs to 16 residues. The germline V gene has CDR1 SGDLS and CDR2 YYNGEE. With 0 bases removed from V and 0 bases from J, the gap between germline ends came to 12 bases. Broader study findings: Expanded TCR counts at PT1 were positively correlated with the patch test score.

TCRdb re-derived calls from the RACE reads in MiXCR, one entry per CDR3 protein. This sample has 190,000 or so distinct CDR3 sequences, with roughly a quarter found just once. The clonotype comes from a woman in her thirties or forties with alopecia areata. Some clones in this sample may be carry-over from other donors' samples. This rearrangement joins TRBV9 to TRBJ1-2; D remains ambiguous. Specimen: whole blood, collected in connection with sensitization to the hapten diphenylcyclopropenone (DPC). CDR3: CASSVGFQIANYGYTF. CDR3 bases: TGTGCCAGCAGCGTAGGGTTCCAGATAGCTAACTATGGCTACACCTTC.